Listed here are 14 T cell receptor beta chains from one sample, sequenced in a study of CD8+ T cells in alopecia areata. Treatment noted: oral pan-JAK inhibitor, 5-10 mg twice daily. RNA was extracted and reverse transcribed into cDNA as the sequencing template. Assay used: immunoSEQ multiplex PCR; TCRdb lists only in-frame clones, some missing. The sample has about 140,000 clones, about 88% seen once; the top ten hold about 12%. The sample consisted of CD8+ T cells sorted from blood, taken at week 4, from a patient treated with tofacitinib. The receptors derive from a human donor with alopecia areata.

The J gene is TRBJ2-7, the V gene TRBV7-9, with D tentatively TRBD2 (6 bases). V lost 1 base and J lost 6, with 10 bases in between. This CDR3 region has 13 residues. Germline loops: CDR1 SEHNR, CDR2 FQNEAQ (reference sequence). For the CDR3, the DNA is TGTGCCAGCAGCTTAGTCTCTAGCGCCGAGCAGTACTTC. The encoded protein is CASSLVSSAEQYF. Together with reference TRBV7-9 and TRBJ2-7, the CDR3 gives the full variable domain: DTGVSQNPRHKITKRGQNVTFRCDPISEHNRLYWYRQTLGQGPEFLTYFQNEAQLEKSRLLSDRFSAERPKGSFSTLEIQRTEQGDSAMYLCASSLVSSAEQYFGPGTRLTVT.

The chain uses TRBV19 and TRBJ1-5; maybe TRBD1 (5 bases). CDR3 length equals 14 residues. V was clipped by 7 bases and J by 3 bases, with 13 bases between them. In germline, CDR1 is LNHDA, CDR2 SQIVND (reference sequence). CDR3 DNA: TGTGCCAGTACCCCAGGGTCGGTCAATCAGCCCCAGCATTTT. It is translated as CASTPGSVNQPQHF.

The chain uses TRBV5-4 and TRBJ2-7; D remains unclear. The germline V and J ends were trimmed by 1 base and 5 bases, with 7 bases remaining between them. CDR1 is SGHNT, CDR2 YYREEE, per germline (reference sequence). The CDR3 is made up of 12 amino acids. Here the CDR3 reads CASSLRIDEQYF. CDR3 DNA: TGTGCCAGCAGCTTGCGGATAGACGAGCAGTACTTC.

The DNA of the CDR3 is TGTGCCAGCAGTTTGGGGCCTAGCGGGATCAATGAGCAGTTCTTC. Its translation is CASSLGPSGINEQFF. V gene TRBV27 combines with J gene TRBJ2-1; TRBD2 agrees at 9 bases. CDR1 and CDR2 (germline): MNHEY, SMNVEV (reference sequence). The V gene end was trimmed by 3 bases and the J gene end by 6 bases; junction bases not matched to a gene: 6. This CDR3 region has 15 residues.

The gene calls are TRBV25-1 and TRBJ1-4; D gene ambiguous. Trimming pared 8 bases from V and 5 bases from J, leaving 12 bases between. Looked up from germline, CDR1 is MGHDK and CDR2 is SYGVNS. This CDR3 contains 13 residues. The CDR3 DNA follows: TGTGCCAGCTTGGGCCGGGGAAATGAAAAACTGTTTTTT. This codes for CASLGRGNEKLFF.

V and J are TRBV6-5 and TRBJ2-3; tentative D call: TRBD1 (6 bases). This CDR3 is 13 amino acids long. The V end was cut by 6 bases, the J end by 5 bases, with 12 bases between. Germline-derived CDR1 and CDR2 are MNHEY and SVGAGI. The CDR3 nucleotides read TGTGCCAGCAGCCTCAGGGGTGGAGATACGCAGTATTTT. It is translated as CASSLRGGDTQYF.

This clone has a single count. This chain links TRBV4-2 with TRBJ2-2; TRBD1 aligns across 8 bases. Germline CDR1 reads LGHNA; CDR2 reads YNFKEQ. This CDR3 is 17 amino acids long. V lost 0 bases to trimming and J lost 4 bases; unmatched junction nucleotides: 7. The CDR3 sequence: CASSQDRVRGPTGELFF. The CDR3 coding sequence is TGTGCCAGCAGCCAAGATCGCGTCAGGGGGCCCACCGGGGAGCTGTTTTTT.

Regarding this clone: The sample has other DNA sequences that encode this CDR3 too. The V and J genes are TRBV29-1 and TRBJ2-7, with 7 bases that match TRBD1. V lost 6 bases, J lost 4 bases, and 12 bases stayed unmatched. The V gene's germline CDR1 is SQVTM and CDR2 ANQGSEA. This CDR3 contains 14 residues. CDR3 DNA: TGCAGCGTGAGGGGGCAATCCGGAGATTACGAGCAGTACTTC. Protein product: CSVRGQSGDYEQYF.

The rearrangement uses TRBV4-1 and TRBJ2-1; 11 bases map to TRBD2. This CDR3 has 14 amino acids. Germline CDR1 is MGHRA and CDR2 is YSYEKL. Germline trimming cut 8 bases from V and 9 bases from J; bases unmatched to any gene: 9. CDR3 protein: CASEELAGVGEQFF. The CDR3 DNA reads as TGCGCCAGCGAAGAACTAGCGGGAGTGGGTGAGCAGTTCTTC.

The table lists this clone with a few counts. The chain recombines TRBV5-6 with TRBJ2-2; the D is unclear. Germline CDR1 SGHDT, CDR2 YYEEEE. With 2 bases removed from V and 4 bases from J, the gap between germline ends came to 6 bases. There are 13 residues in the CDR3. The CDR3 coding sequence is TGTGCCAGCAGCTTCGAGGTCACCGGGGAGCTGTTTTTT. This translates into CASSFEVTGELFF. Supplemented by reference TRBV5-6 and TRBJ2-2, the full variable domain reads DAGVTQSPTHLIKTRGQQVTLRCSPKSGHDTVSWYQQALGQGPQFIFQYYEEEERQRGNFPDRFSGHQFPNYSSELNVNALLLGDSALYLCASSFEVTGELFFGEGSRLTVL.

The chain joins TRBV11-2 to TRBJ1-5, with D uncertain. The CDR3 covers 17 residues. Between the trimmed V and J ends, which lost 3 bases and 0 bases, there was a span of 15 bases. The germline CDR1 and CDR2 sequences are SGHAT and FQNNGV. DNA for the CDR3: TGTGCCAGCAGCTTGGACGCGTTCGGGGATAGCAATCAGCCCCAGCATTTT. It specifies CASSLDAFGDSNQPQHF.

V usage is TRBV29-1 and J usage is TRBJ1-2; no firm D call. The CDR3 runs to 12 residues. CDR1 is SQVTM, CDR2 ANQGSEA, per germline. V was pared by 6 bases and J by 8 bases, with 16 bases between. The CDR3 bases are TGCAGCGTCGTTCAGGAGGCGCAGGGCTACACCTTC. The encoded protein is CSVVQEAQGYTF.

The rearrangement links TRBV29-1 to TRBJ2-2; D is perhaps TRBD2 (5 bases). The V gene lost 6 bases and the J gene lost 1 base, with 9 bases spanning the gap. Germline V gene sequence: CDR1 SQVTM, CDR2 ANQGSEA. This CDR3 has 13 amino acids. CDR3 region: CSVDGKNTGELFF. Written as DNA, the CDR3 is TGCAGCGTGGACGGGAAGAACACCGGGGAGCTGTTTTTT.

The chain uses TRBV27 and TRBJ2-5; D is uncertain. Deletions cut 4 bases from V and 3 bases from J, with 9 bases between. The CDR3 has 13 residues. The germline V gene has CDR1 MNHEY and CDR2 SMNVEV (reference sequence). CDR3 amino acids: CASSSASEETQYF. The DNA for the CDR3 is TGTGCCAGCAGTTCTGCTTCTGAAGAGACCCAGTACTTC.